The clone carrying this T cell receptor (beta chain) was detected a few times. The data are from a study of naive and memory T cell subsets. Sequential positive selection took CD4 T cells first, then CD8 T cells. The CDR3 contains 15 residues. Germline CDR1 is MDHEN and CDR2 is SYDVKM. The junction had 3 bases not matched to a gene; V was cut back by 2 bases and J by 0 bases. Two oligonucleotides, mixed equimolar, formed the beta constant-region primer covering TRBC1 and TRBC2. Nested alpha and beta constant-region primers with the SP2 primer drove four PCR rounds on ligated cDNA. From the UMI-ligation and nested PCR reads, TCRdb called clonotypes with MiXCR, one entry per CDR3 protein. The top ten hold around 59% of the sample, which has 8,500 to 10,000 distinct CDR3 sequences, about 6% seen once.

The J gene is TRBJ2-7, the V gene TRBV28, with TRBD2 matching 8 bases. The specimen was CD4+ TEMRA cells from blood. The subset: effector memory re-expressing CD45RA, CD45RA+ CD27-. The clonotype was recovered from a human donor in good health. CDR3 sequence reads: CASSLTSGYSYEQYF. In nucleotides, the CDR3 is TGTGCCAGCAGTTTAACTAGCGGTTACTCCTACGAGCAGTACTTC.